This passage covers 19 T cell receptor beta chains from one sample sequenced in a study of T cell repertoires in cytomegalovirus infection. TCRdb recomputed calls from the reads with MiXCR, one row per CDR3 protein. The table includes 75,000 to 95,000 distinct CDR3 sequences, more than 40% detected once. The antigens of these receptors remain unknown. The sequencing here drew on CD8+ T cells from cultured PBMCs, taken from culture after CMV antigen stimulation. The receptors were gathered from a human donor in good health (CMV status not recorded). Some clones in this sample may be carry-over from other donors' samples.

The chain couples TRBV5-4 to TRBJ1-2, with D possibly matching TRBD1 (6 bases). The CDR3 has 12 residues. Germline V lookup: CDR1 SGHNT, CDR2 YYREEE (reference sequence). V was shortened by 5 bases and J by 7 bases, with 12 bases between the two germline ends. CDR3 protein: CASSPTGSGYTF. CDR3 nucleotide sequence: TGTGCCAGCAGTCCAACAGGGAGTGGCTACACCTTC.

This clonotype was found a few times. J is TRBJ2-3 and V is TRBV7-3, with 7 positions matching TRBD1. The germline gives CDR1 SGHTA, CDR2 FQGTGA. Losses at the gene ends were 0 bases for V and 5 bases for J; bases not matched to a gene: 5. The CDR3 contains 15 residues. The CDR3 DNA reads as TGTGCCAGCAGCTTAACGACAGGGATCGGAGATACGCAGTATTTT. It translates to CASSLTTGIGDTQYF.

This clonotype occurred a few times. The chain is built from TRBV28 and TRBJ1-5, with no clear D. CDR1 MDHEN and CDR2 SYDVKM come from the germline V gene. The CDR3 sequence is 15 residues long. The V end lost 8 bases, the J end lost 6 bases, and 20 bases lay between the germline ends. For the CDR3, the DNA is TGTGCCAGCGCCTTCCGAAGGTTGGGATTTCAGCCCCAGCATTTT. Its translation is CASAFRRLGFQPQHF.

In its sample, this clonotype was seen a few times. A clone one base away is much larger, so this may be a read error. The rearrangement joins TRBV27 to TRBJ1-1; D remains ambiguous. Germline V gene data show CDR1 as MNHEY and CDR2 as SMNVEV (reference sequence). This CDR3 is 15 amino acids long. The DNA for the CDR3 is TGTGCCGGCAGTTTATCGGCATCCGGGGACACTGAAGCTTTCTTT. The encoded protein is CAGSLSASGDTEAFF.

The chain recombines TRBV6-6 with TRBJ1-6, with D unresolved. The CDR3 has 13 amino acids. V was shortened by 2 bases and J by 8 bases, with 7 bases between the two germline ends. CDR1 MNHNY and CDR2 SVGAGI come from the germline V gene (reference sequence). The CDR3 protein is CASSYQGHSPLHF. The DNA of the CDR3 is TGTGCCAGCAGTTACCAAGGGCATTCACCCCTCCACTTT.

The chain employs TRBV12-3 or TRBV12-4 and TRBJ1-1, with D uncertain. V lost 1 base and J lost 1, with 10 bases in between. The CDR3 has 15 amino acids. The CDR3 sequence is CASSLGEGRNTEAFF. The CDR3 coding sequence is TGTGCCAGCAGTTTAGGCGAGGGAAGGAACACTGAAGCTTTCTTT.

This rearrangement joins TRBV7-3 to TRBJ2-1; TRBD1 matches 7 bases. Trimming cost V 1 base and J 10 bases; bases outside gene matches: 4. Germline V gene lookup returns CDR1 SGHTA and CDR2 FQGTGA. The CDR3 sequence is 13 residues long. CDR3 nucleotides: TGTGCCAGCAGCTTAAAGACAGGGAAGGAGCAGTTCTTC. Protein product: CASSLKTGKEQFF. Full variable domain (remainder filled in from reference TRBV7-3 and TRBJ2-1): GAGVSQTPSNKVTEKGKYVELRCDPISGHTALYWYRQSLGQGPEFLIYFQGTGAADDSGLPNDRFFAVRPEGSVSTLKIQRTERGDSAVYLCASSLKTGKEQFFGPGTRLTVL.

V gene TRBV12-3 or TRBV12-4 combines with J gene TRBJ2-2; D ambiguous. The V end was cut by 0 bases, the J end by 7 bases, with 9 bases between. The length of the CDR3 is 14 residues. The CDR3 DNA follows: TGTGCCAGCAGTTTAGCAGGGTTATTCGGGGAGCTGTTTTTT. Translating gives CASSLAGLFGELFF.

This chain uses TRBV3-1 with TRBJ2-7; 16 nucleotides match TRBD2. Germline V gene lookup returns CDR1 LGHDT and CDR2 YNNKEL (reference sequence). The length of the CDR3 is 17 residues. The V and J ends lost 4 bases and 1 base, in that order; junction bases with no gene match: 4. The CDR3, as DNA: TGTGCCAGCAGCCCCGGGACTAGCGGGGGGGCGTCCTACGAGCAGTACTTC. It encodes CASSPGTSGGASYEQYF.

The chain employs TRBV2 and TRBJ1-6, with 9 bases aligning to TRBD1. Looked up from germline, CDR1 is SNHLY and CDR2 is FYNNEI. The CDR3 spans 15 residues. V gave up 2 bases and J gave up 9 bases; unmatched junction bases: 5. The DNA of the CDR3 is TGTGCCAGCAGTGAATTAGTGACAGGGGGTTCACCCCTCCACTTT. Encoded protein: CASSELVTGGSPLHF. Drawing the rest from reference TRBV2 and TRBJ1-6, the complete variable domain is EPEVTQTPSHQVTQMGQEVILRCVPISNHLYFYWYRQILGQKVEFLVSFYNNEISEKSEIFDDQFSVERPDGSNFTLKIRSTKLEDSAMYFCASSELVTGGSPLHFGNGTRLTVT.

This clonotype was counted only a few times. The CDR3 spells CASSLGAGPSRYGYTF. DNA of the CDR3: TGTGCCAGCAGTTTAGGGGCGGGCCCTTCTAGATATGGCTACACCTTC. The chain links TRBV27 to TRBJ1-2, with D perhaps matching TRBD1 (5 bases). This CDR3 has 16 amino acids. The ends were cut back, 2 bases at V and 5 bases at J, with 18 bases in the middle. In germline, CDR1 is MNHEY, CDR2 SMNVEV (reference sequence).

In its sample, this clonotype was seen once. V is TRBV6-1 and J is TRBJ1-5, with D unresolved. Germline-derived CDR1 and CDR2 are MNHNS and SASEGT. The CDR3 is 15 residues long. The ends were cut back, 7 bases at V and 4 bases at J, with 17 bases in the middle. CDR3 residues: CASIEGWRVNQPQHF. CDR3 coding DNA: TGTGCCAGCATCGAGGGATGGAGGGTTAATCAGCCCCAGCATTTT.

This clonotype was counted only a few times. The chain uses TRBV10-2 and TRBJ2-1, with D maybe TRBD1 (6 bases). This CDR3 is built from 13 residues. Trimming took 6 bases from V and 4 from J, leaving 10 bases between them. CDR1 WSHSY and CDR2 SAAADI come from the germline V gene. The CDR3 DNA sequence: TGCGCCAGCAGGGCGGACAGTTACAATGAGCAGTTCTTC. The encoded protein is CASRADSYNEQFF.

This clonotype has at least ten counts. The V and J genes are TRBV7-2 and TRBJ2-5; D not resolved. Germline values: CDR1 SGHTA, CDR2 FQGNSA. This CDR3 has 14 amino acids. V was trimmed by 3 bases and J by 2 bases, leaving 10 bases between them. CDR3 bases: TGTGCCAGCAGCTTCCGAGACTTGCAAGAGACCCAGTACTTC. The encoded protein is CASSFRDLQETQYF.

The chain couples TRBV7-6 to TRBJ2-3; TRBD2 aligns across 14 bases. Trimming at V came to 4 bases and at J to 4 bases, leaving 4 bases not matched to a gene. In germline, CDR1 is SGHVS, CDR2 FNYEAQ. The CDR3 totals 16 residues. Here the CDR3 DNA reads TGTGCCAGCAGCTCTAGACTAGCGGGGGGGTCAGATACGCAGTATTTT. It specifies CASSSRLAGGSDTQYF.

The table lists this clonotype with a few counts. The V call is TRBV13, the J call TRBJ2-3; TRBD1 aligns across 7 bases. The germline CDR1 and CDR2 sequences are PRHDT and FYEKMQ (reference sequence). Losses at the gene ends were 5 bases for V and 1 base for J; bases not matched to a gene: 15. This CDR3 contains 18 residues. The chain's CDR3 is CASSLASGTVIGTDTQYF. In nucleotides, the CDR3 is TGTGCCAGCAGCCTTGCTTCCGGGACAGTCATAGGCACAGATACGCAGTATTTT.

The chain uses TRBV7-9 and TRBJ2-7; 15 bases align to TRBD2. This CDR3 contains 20 residues. Germline lookup yields CDR1 SEHNR and CDR2 FQNEAQ (reference sequence). The ends lost 6 bases at V and 4 bases at J; junction bases unmatched: 19. The chain's CDR3 is CASSSLSGTSGRTTGYEQYF. CDR3 bases: TGTGCCAGCAGTTCGCTCAGCGGGACTAGCGGGAGGACCACGGGATACGAGCAGTACTTC.

The V call is TRBV28, the J call TRBJ2-7; D gene unclear. Germline CDR1 and CDR2: MDHEN and SYDVKM. CDR3 size: 13 residues. V was cut by 7 bases and J by 2 bases, with 12 bases left in between. CDR3 nucleotides: TGTGCCAGCACCGGCACGGTCGCCTACGAGCAGTACTTC. Translated, it gives CASTGTVAYEQYF.

This chain uses TRBV7-4 with TRBJ2-7; D possibly corresponds to TRBD1 (6 bases). With 4 bases removed from V and 2 bases from J, the gap between germline ends came to 18 bases. Germline loops: CDR1 SGHVT, CDR2 SQSDAQ. The CDR3 length is 16 residues. In nucleotides, the CDR3 is TGTGCCAGCAGCTCCGAGTTGGTCAGGGGAACCTACGAGCAGTACTTC. It specifies CASSSELVRGTYEQYF.